These 7 T cell receptor beta chains originate from one sample sequenced in a study of cytomegalovirus exposure and HLA in healthy donors. Method: immunoSEQ multiplex PCR; TCRdb's copy keeps in-frame clones and lacks some. The sample shows 280,000 or so clones, approximately 87% of them seen only once. Source material: PBMCs. The receptor set was obtained from a woman in her late teens or twenties in good health and CMV-seronegative.

The chain uses TRBV28 and TRBJ1-1, with D possibly being TRBD1 (5 bases). The length of the CDR3 is 11 residues. The V gene lost 6 bases and the J gene lost 7 bases, with 9 bases spanning the gap. The germline CDR1 and CDR2 sequences are MDHEN and SYDVKM. CDR3 in amino acids: CASSRQLEAFF. As DNA, the CDR3 is TGTGCCAGCAGCCGACAGCTTGAAGCTTTCTTT.

The rearrangement joins TRBV20-1 to TRBJ1-4; tentatively, D is TRBD1 (5 bases). Germline V gives CDR1 DFQATT, CDR2 SNEGSKA (reference sequence). Trimming left V 0 bases short and J 13 bases short, with 9 bases between. This CDR3 has 11 residues. The chain's CDR3 is CSARDQRGLFF. In DNA form, the CDR3 reads TGCAGTGCTAGAGACCAAAGGGGACTGTTTTTT.

This rearrangement joins TRBV19 to TRBJ1-1, with no clear D. V gave up 3 bases and J gave up 1 base, with 12 bases separating them. CDR1 LNHDA and CDR2 SQIVND come from the germline V gene (reference sequence). The CDR3 covers 15 residues. CDR3 protein: CASSILGSGNTEAFF. As DNA, the CDR3 is TGTGCCAGTAGTATCCTCGGTTCCGGGAACACTGAAGCTTTCTTT.

The V and J genes are TRBV2 and TRBJ1-1, with D possibly being TRBD1 (6 bases). Germline CDR1 and CDR2: SNHLY and FYNNEI. The CDR3 has 13 amino acids. V was clipped by 7 bases and J by 3 bases, with 12 bases between them. The CDR3 DNA follows: TGTGCCAGCAATACAGGGTTGCACACTGAAGCTTTCTTT. It codes for CASNTGLHTEAFF.

J is TRBJ2-1 and V is TRBV5-1; no clear D gene. This CDR3 is built from 13 residues. The germline CDR1 and CDR2 sequences are SGHRS and YFSETQ. V was cut by 1 base and J by 5 bases, with 7 bases left in between. The CDR3, as DNA: TGCGCCAGCAGCTTGTTGCACAACAATGAGCAGTTCTTC. It translates to CASSLLHNNEQFF.

The chain links TRBV6-1 to TRBJ2-1, with a possible D match to TRBD2 (6 bases). Between the trimmed V and J ends, which lost 2 bases and 0 bases, there was a span of 8 bases. Germline V gene sequence: CDR1 MNHNS, CDR2 SASEGT. The CDR3 loop spans 15 amino acids. The CDR3: CASSESGGSYNEQFF. CDR3 bases: TGTGCCAGCAGTGAATCCGGGGGCTCCTACAATGAGCAGTTCTTC.

V is TRBV6-1 and J is TRBJ1-4, with D uncertain. CDR3 length: 12 residues. Germline assignment: CDR1 MNHNS and CDR2 SASEGT. V was shortened by 7 bases and J by 9 bases, with 12 bases between the two germline ends. The CDR3 protein is CASNAIPQKLFF. The CDR3 DNA sequence: TGTGCCAGCAACGCTATACCCCAAAAACTGTTTTTT.